This is a list of T cell receptor beta chains from one sample in a study of beta chain features in type 1 diabetes. Some clones are missing from TCRdb's copy, which holds only in-frame ones; the method was immunoSEQ multiplex PCR. The data show around 400,000 clones, with around 13% seen just once and around 0.015% held by the top ten. What was sequenced was naive CD4+ T cells from blood. These receptors all stem from a man aged 18-30 years in good health. Each CDR3 is given with its conserved first and last residue. D genes are given only for firm matches. Size is omitted from some rows. Given values are once, few, many or a class for expanded clones.

TRBV7-7	TRBD1	few	TRBJ1-1	TGTGCCAGCAGCTTAGGACAGGGGACTGAAGCTTTCTTT	CASSLGQGTEAFF
TRBV19	TRBD1	few	TRBJ1-1	TGTGCCAGTAGGACGACAGGGCCGGCCACTGAAGCTTTCTTT	CASRTTGPATEAFF
TRBV28	TRBD1	few	TRBJ1-1	TGTGCCAGCAGTTTAGGGACAGGCAACACTGAAGCTTTCTTT	CASSLGTGNTEAFF
TRBV7-2	TRBD1	few	TRBJ2-3	TGTGCCAGCAGCTCCATCGGGACAGGGCATGGAGATACGCAGTATTTT	CASSSIGTGHGDTQYF
TRBV28	TRBD1	.	TRBJ2-7	TGTGCCAGCAGTTCTTTTTCGGGACAGGGTTTTTACGAGCAGTACTTC	CASSSFSGQGFYEQYF
TRBV28	.	few	TRBJ2-4	TGTGCCAGCAGTGGACAACTAGCCAAAAACATTCAGTACTTC	CASSGQLAKNIQYF
TRBV7-9	TRBD2	few	TRBJ2-1	TGTGCCAGCAGCACGACCTCTAGCGGGGGGGAGCAGTTCTTC	CASSTTSSGGEQFF
TRBV30	.	.	TRBJ2-1	TGTGCCTGGACCGCAGGGCGATGGGGCGAGCAGTTCTTC	CAWTAGRWGEQFF
TRBV28	.	few	TRBJ1-2	TGTGCCAGCAGTTTTACAGGGAGTGGCTACACCTTC	CASSFTGSGYTF
TRBV6-1	TRBD1	.	TRBJ1-2	TGTGCCAGCAGCAAACAGGGGCCGCGGGGCTACACCTTC	CASSKQGPRGYTF
TRBV6-5	TRBD1	.	TRBJ2-2	TGTGCCAGCAGTTACTCTCACAGGGGTATAACCGGGGAGCTGTTTTTT	CASSYSHRGITGELFF
TRBV28	TRBD1	.	TRBJ1-2	TGTGCCAGCAGACAAACAGGGGGCGCGGATCCTGGCTACACCTTC	CASRQTGGADPGYTF
TRBV4-2	.	.	TRBJ1-4	TGTGCCAGCAGCCACGGTCGAGGTGAGGGTGAAAAACTGTTTTTT	CASSHGRGEGEKLFF
TRBV11-2	TRBD1	.	TRBJ1-5	TGTGCCAGCAGCCCAGGACAGGTCTCGAATCAGCCCCAGCATTTT	CASSPGQVSNQPQHF
TRBV2	.	.	TRBJ1-2	TGTGCCAGCAGGGACACCGCTGGCTATGGCTACACCTTC	CASRDTAGYGYTF
TRBV28	.	.	TRBJ1-1	TGTGCCAGCAGCCTCGGGGGGAAAGTGAACACTGAAGCTTTCTTT	CASSLGGKVNTEAFF
TRBV4-3	.	few	TRBJ2-3	TGCGCCAGCAGCCAAGAGGCAGTTAGCACAGATACGCAGTATTTT	CASSQEAVSTDTQYF
TRBV11-3	.	few	TRBJ2-1	TGTGCCAGCAGCCCTAGTCACTCTAGCAGTGAGCAGTTCTTC	CASSPSHSSSEQFF
TRBV30	TRBD1	.	TRBJ1-1	TGTGCCTGGGGACAGGCTTTTACTGAAGCTTTCTTT	CAWGQAFTEAFF
TRBV7-2	.	few	TRBJ2-1	TGTGCCAGCAGTCTCCCCCGGGACAACCCAGCCAGCAATGAGCAGTTCTTC	CASSLPRDNPASNEQFF
TRBV19	TRBD2	few	TRBJ2-1	TGTGCCAGTAGTATAAGGACTAGCGGGAGGACAACGTCTAGTGAGCAGTTCTTC	CASSIRTSGRTTSSEQFF
TRBV30	.	.	TRBJ1-2	TGTGCCTGGAGTGAAGGGGTCGGCTATGGCTACACCTTC	CAWSEGVGYGYTF
TRBV23-1	.	.	TRBJ1-5	TGCGCCAGCAGTCAACGCAGTAGCAATCAGCCCCAGCATTTT	CASSQRSSNQPQHF
TRBV30	.	few	TRBJ2-1	TGTGCCTGGACGATAGGGGCTGGGCAGTTCTTC	CAWTIGAGQFF
TRBV7-9	.	few	TRBJ2-7	TGTGCCAGCAGCTCGCAGGGGTTCGGCGAGCAGTACTTC	CASSSQGFGEQYF
TRBV7-3	.	few	TRBJ1-2	TGTGCCAGCAGCTTCGGGACTGGCTGGTCCACCTTC	CASSFGTGWSTF
TRBV29-1	TRBD1	.	TRBJ1-2	TGCAGCGTTGGACAGGGCCAGCTTTATGGCTACACCTTC	CSVGQGQLYGYTF
TRBV27	.	.	TRBJ2-2	TGTGCCAGCAGTTTAGAGCGTCCCGGGGAGCTGTTTTTT	CASSLERPGELFF
TRBV11-1	.	.	TRBJ2-2	TGTGCCAGCAGTCTCCAGCGGGCCCTACACGCCGGGGAGCTGTTTTTT	CASSLQRALHAGELFF
TRBV27	TRBD1	few	TRBJ2-7	TGTGCCAGCAGTACCAGAAACTCCGGGACAGGGACCGAGCAGTACTTC	CASSTRNSGTGTEQYF
TRBV18	TRBD1	few	TRBJ2-7	TGTGCCAGCTCACCATCCAGGCTACACAGGGGCGACTACGAGCAGTACTTC	CASSPSRLHRGDYEQYF
TRBV5-1	.	few	TRBJ2-1	TGCGCCAGCAGCGCCGGTTCGGGATCGAGAAATGAGCAGTTCTTC	CASSAGSGSRNEQFF